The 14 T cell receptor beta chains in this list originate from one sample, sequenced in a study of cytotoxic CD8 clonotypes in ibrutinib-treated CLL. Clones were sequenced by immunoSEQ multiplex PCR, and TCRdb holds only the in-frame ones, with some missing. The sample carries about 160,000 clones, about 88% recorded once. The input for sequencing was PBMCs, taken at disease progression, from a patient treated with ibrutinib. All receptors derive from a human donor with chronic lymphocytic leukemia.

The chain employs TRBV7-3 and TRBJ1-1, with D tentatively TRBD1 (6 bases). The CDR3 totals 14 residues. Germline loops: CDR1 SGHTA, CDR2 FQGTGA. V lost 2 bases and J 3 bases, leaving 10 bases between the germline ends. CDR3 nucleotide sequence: TGTGCCAGCAGCTTAGAGGGGGGCGACACTGAAGCTTTCTTT. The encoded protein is CASSLEGGDTEAFF.

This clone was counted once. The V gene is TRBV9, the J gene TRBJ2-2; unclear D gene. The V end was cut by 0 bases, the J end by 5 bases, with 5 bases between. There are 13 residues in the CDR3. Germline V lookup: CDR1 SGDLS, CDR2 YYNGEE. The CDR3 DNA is TGTGCCAGCAGCGTAGACGTGACCGGGGAGCTGTTTTTT. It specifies CASSVDVTGELFF.

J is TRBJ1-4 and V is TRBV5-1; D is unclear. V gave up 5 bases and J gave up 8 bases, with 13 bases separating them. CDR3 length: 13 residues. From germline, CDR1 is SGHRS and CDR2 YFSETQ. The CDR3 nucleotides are TGCGCCAGCAGGCCGCTTTTAAACGAAAAACTGTTTTTT. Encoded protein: CASRPLLNEKLFF. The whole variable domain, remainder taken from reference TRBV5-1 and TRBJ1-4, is KAGVTQTPRYLIKTRGQQVTLSCSPISGHRSVSWYQQTPGQGLQFLFEYFSETQRNKGNFPGRFSGRQFSNSRSEMNVSTLELGDSALYLCASRPLLNEKLFFGSGTQLSVL.

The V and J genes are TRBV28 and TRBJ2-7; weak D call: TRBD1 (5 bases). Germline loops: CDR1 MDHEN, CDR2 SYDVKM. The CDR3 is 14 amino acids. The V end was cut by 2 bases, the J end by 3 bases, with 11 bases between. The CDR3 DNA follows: TGTGCCAGCAGTTTAAGGGGCCGTCTCTACGAGCAGTACTTC. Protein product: CASSLRGRLYEQYF.

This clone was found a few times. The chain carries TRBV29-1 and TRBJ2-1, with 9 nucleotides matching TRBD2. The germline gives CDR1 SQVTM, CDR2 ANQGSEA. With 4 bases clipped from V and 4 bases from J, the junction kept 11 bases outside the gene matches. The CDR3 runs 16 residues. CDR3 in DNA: TGCAGCGTTGTGAGGGGAGGGCTAGCGGGGTACAATGAGCAGTTCTTC. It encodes CSVVRGGLAGYNEQFF.

CDR3 in DNA: TGCGCCAGCACACCCTGGACAGCCGAAAACACTGAAGCTTTCTTT. It codes for CASTPWTAENTEAFF. V is TRBV5-1 and J is TRBJ1-1, with TRBD1 as a possible D gene (6 bases). V was shortened by 6 bases and J by 2 bases, with 17 bases between the two germline ends. Germline V gives CDR1 SGHRS, CDR2 YFSETQ. This CDR3 comprises 15 residues.

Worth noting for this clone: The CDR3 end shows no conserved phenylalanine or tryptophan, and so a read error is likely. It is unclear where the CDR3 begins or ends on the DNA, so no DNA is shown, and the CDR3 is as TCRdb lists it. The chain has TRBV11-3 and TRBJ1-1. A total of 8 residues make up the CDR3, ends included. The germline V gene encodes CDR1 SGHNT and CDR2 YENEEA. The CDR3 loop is CASSFSRR.

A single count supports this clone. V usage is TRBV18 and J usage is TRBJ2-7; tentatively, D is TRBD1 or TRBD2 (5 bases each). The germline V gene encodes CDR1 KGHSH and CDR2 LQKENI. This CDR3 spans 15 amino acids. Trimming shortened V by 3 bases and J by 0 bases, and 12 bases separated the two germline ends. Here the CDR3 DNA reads TGTGCCAGCTCACCTGGGACGGTGAGCTCCTACGAGCAGTACTTC. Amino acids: CASSPGTVSSYEQYF.

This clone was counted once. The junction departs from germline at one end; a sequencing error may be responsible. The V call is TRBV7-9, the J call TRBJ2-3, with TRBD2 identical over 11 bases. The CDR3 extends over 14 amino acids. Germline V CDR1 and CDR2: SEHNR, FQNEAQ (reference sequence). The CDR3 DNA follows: TGTGCCAGCACCTTAGCGGGAGGGGTAGATACGCAGTATTTT. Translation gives CASTLAGGVDTQYF. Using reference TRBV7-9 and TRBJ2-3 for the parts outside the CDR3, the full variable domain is DTGVSQNPRHKITKRGQNVTFRCDPISEHNRLYWYRQTLGQGPEFLTYFQNEAQLEKSRLLSDRFSAERPKGSFSTLEIQRTEQGDSAMYLCASTLAGGVDTQYFGPGTRLTVL.

Written as DNA, the CDR3 is TGTGCCAGCTCACCAGGGGCAGGCGGTATCACTGAAGCTTTCTTT. Translation: CASSPGAGGITEAFF. The rearrangement joins TRBV18 to TRBJ1-1; D is possibly TRBD1 (5 bases). V shed 2 bases and J shed 4 bases, with 14 bases lying between them. Germline V gives CDR1 KGHSH, CDR2 LQKENI. The CDR3 is 15 residues long.

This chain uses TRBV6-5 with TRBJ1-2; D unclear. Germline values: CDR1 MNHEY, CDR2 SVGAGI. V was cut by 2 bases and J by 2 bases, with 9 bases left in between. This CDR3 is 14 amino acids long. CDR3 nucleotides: TGTGCCAGCAGTTACGGAGGCACCAACTATGGCTACACCTTC. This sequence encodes CASSYGGTNYGYTF.

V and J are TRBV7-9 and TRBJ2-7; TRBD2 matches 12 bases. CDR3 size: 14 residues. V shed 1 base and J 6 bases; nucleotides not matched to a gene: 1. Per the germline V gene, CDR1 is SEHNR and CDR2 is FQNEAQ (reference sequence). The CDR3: CASSLELAGGEQYF. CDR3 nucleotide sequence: TGTGCCAGCAGCTTAGAACTAGCGGGAGGCGAGCAGTACTTC.

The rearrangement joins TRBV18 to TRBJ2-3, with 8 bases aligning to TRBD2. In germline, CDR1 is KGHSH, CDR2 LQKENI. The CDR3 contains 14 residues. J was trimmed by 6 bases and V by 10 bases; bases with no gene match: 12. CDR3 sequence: CATTVSGSADTQYF. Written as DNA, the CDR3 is TGTGCCACCACCGTAAGCGGGAGTGCGGATACGCAGTATTTT.

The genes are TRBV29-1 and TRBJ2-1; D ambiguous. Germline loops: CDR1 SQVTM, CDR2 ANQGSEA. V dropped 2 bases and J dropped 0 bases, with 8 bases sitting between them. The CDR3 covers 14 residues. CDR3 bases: TGCAGCGTTGAACAGCAAACCTCCTACAATGAGCAGTTCTTC. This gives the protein CSVEQQTSYNEQFF.